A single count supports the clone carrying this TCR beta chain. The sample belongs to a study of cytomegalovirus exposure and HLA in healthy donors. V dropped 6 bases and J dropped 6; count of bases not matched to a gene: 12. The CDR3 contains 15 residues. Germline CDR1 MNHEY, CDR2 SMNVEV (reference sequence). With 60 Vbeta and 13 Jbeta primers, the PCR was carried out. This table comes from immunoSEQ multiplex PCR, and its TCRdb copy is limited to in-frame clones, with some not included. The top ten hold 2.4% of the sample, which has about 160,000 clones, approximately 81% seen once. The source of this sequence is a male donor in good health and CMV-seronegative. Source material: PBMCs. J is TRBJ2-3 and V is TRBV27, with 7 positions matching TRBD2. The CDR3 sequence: CASSLTSWRGDTQYF. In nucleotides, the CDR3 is TGTGCCAGCAGCTTGACTAGCTGGAGAGGGGATACGCAGTATTTT.